This TCR beta chain was retrieved from a study of OX40 agonist ivuxolimab in advanced cancers. The overall study: The patients got ivuxolimab, which is an agonistic anti-OX40 (CD134) antibody.

There are 17 residues in the CDR3. The V gene's germline CDR1 is LGHNT and CDR2 FRNRAP. V was pared by 4 bases and J by 2 bases, with 11 bases of the junction left unmatched. Comment on this clone: Its antigen remains unidentified.

The assay was immunoSEQ multiplex PCR, and TCRdb's table has in-frame clones only and misses some. This table holds about 48,000 clones, 85% to 95% found once. Regarding the study as a whole: Clones of CD4+ and CD8+ blood T cells grew by week 6 at doses of 0.1 to 3.0 mg/kg.

This receptor was obtained from an adult with an advanced solid tumor such as melanoma, head and neck, liver or kidney cancer. The sample consisted of CD4+ or CD8+ T cells sorted from blood, taken in a trial of the OX40 agonist ivuxolimab. V is TRBV12-5 and J is TRBJ2-3; 8 bases are a match to TRBD2. The CDR3 DNA reads TGTGCTAGTGGTTCACCCATAGCGGGGAAATCCACAGATACGCAGTATTTT. This translates into CASGSPIAGKSTDTQYF.